This T cell receptor beta chain derives from a study of shared clonotypes between healthy human individuals. Study-wide points: The researchers took only blood, and tissue repertoires probably look different.

With regard to this clone: Its antigen is still unknown.

Trimming shortened V by 2 bases and J by 8 bases, and 16 bases separated the two germline ends. The CDR3 has 15 amino acids. Germline assignment: CDR1 SGHAT and CDR2 FQNNGV. Once extracted for a subset, genomic DNA was divided evenly among several immunoSEQ plates. TCRdb's table, derived via immunoSEQ multiplex PCR, lists solely in-frame clones and lacks some. The sample holds 1.5 million to 1.9 million clones, 95% to 99% seen once. Input material: naive CD4+ T cells sorted from blood. Subset of the sample: CD45RA+ positively selected. This clonotype was sampled from a young man in good health. The V call is TRBV11-2, the J call TRBJ2-1; no reliable D call. The CDR3 region is CASSLKMWRGDEQFF. The CDR3 bases are TGTGCCAGCAGCTTAAAGATGTGGAGAGGCGATGAGCAGTTCTTC.